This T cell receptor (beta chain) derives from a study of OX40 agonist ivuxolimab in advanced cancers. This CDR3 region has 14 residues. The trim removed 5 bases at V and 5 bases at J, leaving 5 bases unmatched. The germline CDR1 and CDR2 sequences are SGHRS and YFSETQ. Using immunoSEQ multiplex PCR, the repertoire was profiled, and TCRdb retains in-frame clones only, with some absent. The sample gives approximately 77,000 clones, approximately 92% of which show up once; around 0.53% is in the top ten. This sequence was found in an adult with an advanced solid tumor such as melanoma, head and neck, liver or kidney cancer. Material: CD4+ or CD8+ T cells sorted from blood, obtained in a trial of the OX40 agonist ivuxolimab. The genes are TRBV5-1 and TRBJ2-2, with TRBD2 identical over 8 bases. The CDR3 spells CASRTREVTGELFF. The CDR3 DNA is TGCGCCAGCAGGACGCGGGAGGTAACCGGGGAGCTGTTTTTT.